This T cell receptor (beta chain) was captured by sequencing in a study of T cells in Graves' hyperthyroidism and ophthalmopathy. Whole-study context: Initial diagnosis, before any treatment, was when peripheral blood was collected.

Pregnant or lactating patients were excluded, as were those with uncontrolled infection or other autoimmune disease. TCR beta CDR3 region amplification was performed from RNA transcripts. HTBI primers were the set used in a first-round RT-PCR of the TCR CDR3. TCRdb processed the multiplex PCR reads anew with MiXCR; each CDR3 protein has one entry. Of about 290,000 distinct CDR3 sequences listed, 15% to 20% are singletons. Germline V gene lookup returns CDR1 MNHEY and CDR2 SVGEGT. The CDR3 sequence is 14 residues long. With 4 bases clipped from V and 8 bases from J, the junction kept 8 bases outside the gene matches. This clonotype occurred a few times.

The chain joins TRBV6-2 or TRBV6-3 to TRBJ1-1; 9 bases match TRBD1. This receptor was identified in a woman aged 55-69 years with Graves' ophthalmopathy. The sample comprised blood. The CDR3 region has the DNA TGTGCCAGCAGTTGGACAGGGGCTAGGCCAGAAGCTTTCTTT. Translation: CASSWTGARPEAFF.